The table lists the clone carrying this T cell receptor beta chain with a few counts. This sample was taken from a study of T cells in Graves' hyperthyroidism and ophthalmopathy. Researchers amplified the TCR beta CDR3 regions from RNA transcripts. Using the HTBI primer set, a first-round RT-PCR was run on the TCR CDR3. One entry per CDR3 protein results from TCRdb running MiXCR on the multiplex PCR reads. Among 300,000 to 450,000 distinct CDR3 sequences listed, just under 25% were seen once. Sample: blood. This TCR came from a man aged 45-60 years with Graves' hyperthyroidism.

The CDR3 is CAWSSWGLGYGYTF. For the CDR3, the DNA is TGTGCCTGGAGTTCATGGGGGCTCGGCTATGGCTACACCTTC. This chain links TRBV30 with TRBJ1-2; D perhaps matches TRBD1 (6 bases). Deletions cut 2 bases from V and 4 bases from J, with 14 bases between. The CDR3 spans 14 residues. Germline assignment: CDR1 GTSNPN and CDR2 SVGIG (reference sequence).